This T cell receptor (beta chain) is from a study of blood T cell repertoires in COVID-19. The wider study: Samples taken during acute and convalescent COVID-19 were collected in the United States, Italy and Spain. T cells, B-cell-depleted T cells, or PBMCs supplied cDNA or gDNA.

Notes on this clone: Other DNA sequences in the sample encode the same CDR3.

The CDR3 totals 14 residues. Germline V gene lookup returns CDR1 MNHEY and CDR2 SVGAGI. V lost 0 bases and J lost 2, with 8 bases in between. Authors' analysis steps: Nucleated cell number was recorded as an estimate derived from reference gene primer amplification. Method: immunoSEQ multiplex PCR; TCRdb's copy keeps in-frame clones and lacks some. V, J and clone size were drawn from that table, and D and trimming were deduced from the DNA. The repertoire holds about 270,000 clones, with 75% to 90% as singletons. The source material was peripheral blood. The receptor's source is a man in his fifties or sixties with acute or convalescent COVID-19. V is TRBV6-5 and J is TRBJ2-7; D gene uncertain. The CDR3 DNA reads TGTGCCAGCAGTTACTCTAGTTTGACCTACGAGCAGTACTTC. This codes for CASSYSSLTYEQYF.